These T cell receptor beta chains were read from a single sample in a study of regulatory T cells in long-lasting Graves disease. TCRdb reprocessed the multiplex PCR reads via MiXCR and lists one record per CDR3 protein. Of a few hundred thousand distinct CDR3 sequences in the sample, over 9.5% were seen once. The sample also formed part of further work on T cells in Graves' hyperthyroidism and ophthalmopathy.

The material was peripheral blood mononuclear cells (PBMCs), obtained at new diagnosis, from a patient treated with antithyroid drugs. These receptors all stem from a woman between 18 and 29 years old with Graves disease. Each CDR3 is given with its conserved first and last residue. A D gene is named only where the DNA matches it firmly. Only part of the rows carry a size: once, few, many, or a class if the clone is expanded.

j_call,d_call,clone_size,v_call,cdr3_aa,cdr3_nt
TRBJ1-5,TRBD1,NA,TRBV5-5,CASSQAPRQGINQPQHF,TGTGCCAGCAGCCAAGCACCCCGACAGGGGATCAATCAGCCCCAGCATTTT
TRBJ2-4,NA,many,TRBV9,CASSPGNGVADIQYF,TGTGCCAGCAGCCCCGGCAACGGGGTCGCGGACATTCAGTACTTC
TRBJ2-7,TRBD2,many,TRBV6-1,CASSLRTSGQYF,TGTGCCAGCAGCCTTAGGACTAGCGGGCAGTACTTC
TRBJ2-2,NA,many,TRBV11-2,CASSLERITGELFF,TGTGCCAGCAGCTTAGAACGGATCACCGGGGAGCTGTTTTTT
TRBJ2-3,TRBD1,many,TRBV6-2/TRBV6-3,CATERTGESTDTQYF,TGTGCCACCGAACGGACAGGGGAAAGCACAGATACGCAGTATTTT
TRBJ2-7,NA,NA,TRBV9,CASSPPRVGEQYF,TGTGCCAGCAGCCCACCGAGGGTGGGAGAGCAGTACTTC
TRBJ1-2,NA,many,TRBV12-5,CASGLIWGADGYTF,TGTGCTAGTGGTTTGATTTGGGGGGCGGATGGCTACACCTTC
TRBJ2-3,TRBD2,many,TRBV6-2/TRBV6-3,CASSSTSPGLAGVTQYF,TGTGCCAGCAGTTCGACTTCACCGGGACTAGCGGGAGTTACGCAGTATTTT
TRBJ1-2,NA,NA,TRBV2,CAGNPSRNREAGYTF,TGTGCGGGCAACCCCAGCAGGAACAGGGAGGCTGGCTACACCTTC
TRBJ1-1,NA,many,TRBV20-1,CSARDKRPAQAFF,TGCAGTGCTAGAGATAAGAGGCCAGCCCAAGCTTTCTTT
TRBJ1-2,NA,many,TRBV6-1,CASRDQGLVNYGYTF,TGTGCCAGCAGAGACCAGGGGTTGGTTAACTATGGCTACACCTTC
TRBJ2-1,NA,many,TRBV4-1,CASSQASLNTYNEQFF,TGCGCCAGCAGCCAAGCTAGCCTGAATACCTACAATGAGCAGTTCTTC
TRBJ1-1,NA,many,TRBV20-1,CSARDHTPEQEAFF,TGCAGTGCTAGAGATCACACACCGGAGCAGGAAGCTTTCTTT
TRBJ2-1,NA,many,TRBV5-1,CASSPWGAVEQFF,TGCGCCAGCAGCCCTTGGGGGGCCGTTGAGCAGTTCTTC
TRBJ2-5,NA,few,TRBV27,CASSFSSSRWVTRTQYF,TGTGCCAGCAGTTTCTCGAGTTCCCGCTGGGTCACTCGGACCCAGTACTTC
TRBJ1-5,NA,many,TRBV7-2,CASGAGPYSNQPQHF,TGTGCCAGCGGCGCGGGACCCTATAGCAATCAGCCCCAGCATTTT
TRBJ2-1,NA,many,TRBV7-2,CASSLVGPSQDEQFF,TGTGCCAGCAGCTTAGTGGGACCGTCACAGGATGAGCAGTTCTTC
TRBJ2-3,NA,many,TRBV7-8,CASSLGGGVSGTDTQYF,TGTGCCAGCAGCTTAGGGGGAGGTGTGAGTGGAACAGATACGCAGTATTTT
TRBJ2-1,TRBD1,many,TRBV12-3/TRBV12-4,CAGRKTGGNEQFF,TGTGCCGGGCGCAAGACAGGGGGCAATGAGCAGTTCTTC
TRBJ2-3,TRBD2,many,TRBV29-1,CSVDQTSWGTDTQYF,TGCAGCGTTGACCAGACTAGCTGGGGCACAGATACGCAGTATTTT
TRBJ2-7,NA,many,TRBV20-1,CSARDTLPGEQYF,TGCAGTGCTAGAGACACGCTGCCGGGGGAGCAGTACTTC
TRBJ2-7,TRBD2,many,TRBV7-2,CASSFVAGAYEQYF,TGTGCCAGCAGCTTTGTAGCGGGGGCCTACGAGCAGTACTTC
TRBJ2-7,NA,NA,TRBV7-9,CASSLLALGRGGYEQYF,TGTGCCAGCAGCTTATTAGCTTTGGGCAGGGGCGGCTACGAGCAGTACTTC